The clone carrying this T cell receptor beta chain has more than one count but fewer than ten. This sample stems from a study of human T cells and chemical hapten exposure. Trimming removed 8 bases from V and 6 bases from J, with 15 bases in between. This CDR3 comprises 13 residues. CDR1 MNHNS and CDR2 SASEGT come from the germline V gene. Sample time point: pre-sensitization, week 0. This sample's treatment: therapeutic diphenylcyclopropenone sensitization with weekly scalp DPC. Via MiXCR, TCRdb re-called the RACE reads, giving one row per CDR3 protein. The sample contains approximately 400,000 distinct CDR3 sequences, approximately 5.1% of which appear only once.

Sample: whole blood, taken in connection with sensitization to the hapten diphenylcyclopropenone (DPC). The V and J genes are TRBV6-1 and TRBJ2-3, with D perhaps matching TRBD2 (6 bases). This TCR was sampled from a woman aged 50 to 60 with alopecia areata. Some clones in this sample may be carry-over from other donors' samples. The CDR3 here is CASGPSVTDTQYF. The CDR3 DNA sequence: TGTGCCAGCGGGCCTAGCGTCACCGATACGCAGTATTTT.